This T cell receptor beta chain was identified in a study of metastatic and nonmetastatic thyroid tumors. Study-level information: Malignant thyroid and benign thyroid patients provided blood and tumor or nodule tissue whose repertoires were compared.

Points from the study as a whole: Malignant thyroid tumors reportedly exceeded benign nodules significantly in TCR beta diversity, with the difference appearing in blood and tumor.

Treatment of any kind had been given to no patient before thyroid surgery. In the original workflow: CDR3 was compared across clinicopathological groups, and the resulting differences were used to build a distant-metastasis classifier for papillary thyroid cancer. TCRdb reassembled clones from the PCR reads with MiXCR. These V and J calls rely on TCRdb rather than the paper's analysis. The data show about 40,000 clones, around 10% seen once. This clone occurred many times. Its antigen remains unknown. V lost 8 bases and J 4 bases, leaving 7 bases between the germline ends. The CDR3 loop spans 11 amino acids. CDR1 and CDR2 from the germline V gene are SGHTA and FQGTGA.

The clonotype was recovered from a female donor with papillary thyroid cancer or a benign thyroid nodule (not recorded which). Some clones in this sample may be carry-over from other donors' samples. This chain joins TRBV7-3 and TRBJ2-3; unclear D gene. The sample was blood. CDR3: CASGDADTQYF. CDR3 DNA sequence: TGTGCCAGCGGAGATGCAGATACGCAGTATTTT. The whole variable domain, filled in from reference TRBV7-3 and TRBJ2-3, reads GAGVSQTPSNKVTEKGKYVELRCDPISGHTALYWYRQSLGQGPEFLIYFQGTGAADDSGLPNDRFFAVRPEGSVSTLKIQRTERGDSAVYLCASGDADTQYFGPGTRLTVL.